This T cell receptor (beta chain) was sequenced in a study of T cell repertoires in cytomegalovirus infection. Looking at the study overall: Shared public TCR beta signatures pointed to both CMV infection and a matching HLA type.

Only a few counts were recorded for this clonotype. Its antigen is not identified. Study-wide results and limits: The study found HLA-C-restricted CMV-specific TCR beta clonotypes dominating the ex vivo response. The cumulative frequency of public TCR beta families distinguished individuals who carried CMV together with the relevant HLA.

V dropped 4 bases and J dropped 3 bases, with 25 bases sitting between them. The CDR3 runs to 18 residues. Looked up from germline, CDR1 is DFQATT and CDR2 is SNEGSKA (reference sequence). MiXCR, applied by TCRdb to the reads, yields one record per CDR3 protein. The sample lists around 450,000 distinct CDR3 sequences, around 32% occurring once. The source of this sequence is a human donor in good health (CMV status not recorded). Some clones in this sample may be carry-over from other donors' samples. What was sequenced was PBMCs. The J gene is TRBJ2-1, the V gene TRBV20-1; TRBD2 is a possible D gene (8 bases). The CDR3 DNA sequence: TGCAGTGCTAACCACCAGGGGGGCGGGGGGATCTTCTACAATGAGCAGTTCTTC. Translated, it gives CSANHQGGGGIFYNEQFF.